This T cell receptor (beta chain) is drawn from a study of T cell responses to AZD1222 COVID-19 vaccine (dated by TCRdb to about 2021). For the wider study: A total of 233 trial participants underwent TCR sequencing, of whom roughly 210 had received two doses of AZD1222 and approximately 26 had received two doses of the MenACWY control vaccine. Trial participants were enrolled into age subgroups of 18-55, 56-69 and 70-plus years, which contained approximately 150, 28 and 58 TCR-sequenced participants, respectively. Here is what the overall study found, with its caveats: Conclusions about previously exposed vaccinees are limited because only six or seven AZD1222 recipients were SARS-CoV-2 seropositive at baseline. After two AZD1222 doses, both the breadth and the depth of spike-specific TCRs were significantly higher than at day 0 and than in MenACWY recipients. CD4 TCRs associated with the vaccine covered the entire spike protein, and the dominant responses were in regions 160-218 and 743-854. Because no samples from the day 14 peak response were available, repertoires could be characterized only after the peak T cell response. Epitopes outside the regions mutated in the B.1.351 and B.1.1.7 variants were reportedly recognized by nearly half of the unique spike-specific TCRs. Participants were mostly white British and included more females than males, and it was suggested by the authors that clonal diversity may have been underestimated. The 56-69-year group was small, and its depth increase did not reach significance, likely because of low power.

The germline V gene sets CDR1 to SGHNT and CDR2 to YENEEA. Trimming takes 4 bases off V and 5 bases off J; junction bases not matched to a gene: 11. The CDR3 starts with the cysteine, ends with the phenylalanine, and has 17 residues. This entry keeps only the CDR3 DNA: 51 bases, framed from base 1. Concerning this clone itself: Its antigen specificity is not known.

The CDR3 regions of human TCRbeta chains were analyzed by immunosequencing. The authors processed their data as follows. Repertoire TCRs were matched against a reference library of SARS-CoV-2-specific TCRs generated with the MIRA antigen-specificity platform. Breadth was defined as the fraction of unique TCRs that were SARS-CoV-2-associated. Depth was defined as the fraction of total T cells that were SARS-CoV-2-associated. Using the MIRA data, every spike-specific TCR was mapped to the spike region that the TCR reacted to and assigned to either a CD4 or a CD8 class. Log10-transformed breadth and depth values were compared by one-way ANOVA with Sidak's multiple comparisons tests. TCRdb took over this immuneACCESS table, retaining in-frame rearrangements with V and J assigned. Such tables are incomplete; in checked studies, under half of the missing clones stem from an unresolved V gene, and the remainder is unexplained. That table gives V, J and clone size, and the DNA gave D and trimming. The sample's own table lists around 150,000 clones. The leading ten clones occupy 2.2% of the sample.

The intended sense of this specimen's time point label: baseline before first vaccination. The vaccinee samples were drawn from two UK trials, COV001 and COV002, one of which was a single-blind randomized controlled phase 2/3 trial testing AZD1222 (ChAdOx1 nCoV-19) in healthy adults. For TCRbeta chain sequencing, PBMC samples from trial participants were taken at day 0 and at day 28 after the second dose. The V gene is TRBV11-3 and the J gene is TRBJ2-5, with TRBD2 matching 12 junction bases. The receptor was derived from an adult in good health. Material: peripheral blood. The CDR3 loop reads CASSSPNLAGGTETQYF. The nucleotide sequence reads TGTGCCAGCAGCTCCCCGAACCTAGCGGGGGGGACTGAGACCCAGTACTTC.